Listed here is a single TCR beta chain. No antigen is known for it. The table came from immunoSEQ multiplex PCR; TCRdb's copy has only in-frame clones and leaves some out. This table holds roughly 890,000 clones, 85% to 95% found once. These data come from a study of shared clonotypes between healthy human individuals. Whole-study findings and limits: Incompleteness in sorted-subset sequencing, despite large depth, was shown by rarefaction.

Naive CD8 isolation took CD45RO-negative cells positively selected for CCR7 and excluded terminally differentiated effector memory CD45RA+ cells. The germline gives CDR1 MNHNY, CDR2 SVGAGI (reference sequence). The V and J ends lost 3 bases and 5 bases respectively, with 8 bases between them. CDR3 size: 13 residues. The source is a man aged 30 to 45 in good health. Sequenced sample: naive CD8+ T cells sorted from blood. The V and J genes are TRBV6-6 and TRBJ2-1, with D hard to call. CDR3 sequence (DNA): TGTGCCAGCAGTTATCCTCAAGACAATGAGCAGTTCTTC. This sequence encodes CASSYPQDNEQFF.